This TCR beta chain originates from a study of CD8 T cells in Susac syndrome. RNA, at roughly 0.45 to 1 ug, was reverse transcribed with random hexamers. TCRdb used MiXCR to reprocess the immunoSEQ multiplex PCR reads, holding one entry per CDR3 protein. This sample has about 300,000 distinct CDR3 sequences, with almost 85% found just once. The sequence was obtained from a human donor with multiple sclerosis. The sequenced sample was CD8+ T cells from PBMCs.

The CDR3 here is CASSLPREVNQPQHF. CDR3 in DNA: TGTGCCAGCAGCCTCCCCAGGGAAGTTAATCAGCCCCAGCATTTT. V is TRBV28 and J is TRBJ1-5; possibly TRBD1 for D (5 bases). The germline CDR1 and CDR2 sequences are MDHEN and SYDVKM. Between the trimmed V and J ends, which lost 6 bases and 4 bases, there was a span of 16 bases. This CDR3 comprises 15 residues.